This T cell receptor beta chain was identified in a study of low-dose radiotherapy and immunotherapy resistance in tumors. Across the whole study: Participants were given intravenous cyclophosphamide 200 mg/m2 every two weeks, one day before radiation and immunotherapy.

TRAV and TRBV primers primed cDNA for both TCRalpha and TCRbeta. TCR amplification used roughly 18 PCR cycles, a constant-region primer and a V-primer adapter. TCRdb independently ran MiXCR on the reads; one entry per CDR3 protein. The sample consists of 60,000 or so distinct CDR3 sequences, about a quarter of them appearing once. In its sample, this clonotype was seen a few times. The time point: after trial treatment. The treatment: LDRT plus nivolumab, ipilimumab, low-dose cyclophosphamide and aspirin (RACIN trial). Each patient who was eligible had an advanced solid tumor with no tumor-infiltrating lymphocytes. V was pared by 0 bases and J by 7 bases, with 11 bases between. The CDR3 is 14 residues long. Germline V CDR1 and CDR2: SGHRS, YFSETQ.

Sequencing was performed on PBMCs, taken after low-dose radiotherapy plus immunotherapy. This sequence joins TRBV5-1 and TRBJ2-1, with D possibly called TRBD1 or TRBD2 (5 bases each). The source of this sequence is a male donor with prostate cancer. CDR3 bases: TGCGCCAGCAGCTTGGGTGACGAGGGGAATGAGCAGTTCTTC. The encoded protein is CASSLGDEGNEQFF.